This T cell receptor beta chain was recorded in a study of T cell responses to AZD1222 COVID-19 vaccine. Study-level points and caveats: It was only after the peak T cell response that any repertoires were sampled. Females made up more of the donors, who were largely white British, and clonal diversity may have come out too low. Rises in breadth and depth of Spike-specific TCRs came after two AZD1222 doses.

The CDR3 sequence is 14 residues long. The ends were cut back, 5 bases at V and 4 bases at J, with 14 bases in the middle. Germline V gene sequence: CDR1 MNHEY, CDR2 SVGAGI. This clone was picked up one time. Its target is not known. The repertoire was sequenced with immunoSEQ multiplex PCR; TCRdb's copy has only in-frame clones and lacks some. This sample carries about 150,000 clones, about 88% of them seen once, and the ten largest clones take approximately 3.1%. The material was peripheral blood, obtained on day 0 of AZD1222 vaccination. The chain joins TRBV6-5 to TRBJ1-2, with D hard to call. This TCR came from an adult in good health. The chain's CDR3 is CASSPSDFAYGYTF. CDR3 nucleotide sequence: TGTGCCAGCAGTCCCAGCGATTTTGCCTATGGCTACACCTTC.